The rows below give T cell receptor beta chains drawn from one sample of a study of blood T cell repertoires in COVID-19. Profiled with immunoSEQ multiplex PCR; TCRdb holds only in-frame clones, not every one. This table has around 230,000 clones, around 83% appearing once. The sequencing sample was made of peripheral blood. These receptors were collected from a woman in her forties or fifties with acute or convalescent COVID-19. Both conserved end residues are part of each CDR3. A D gene is named only where the DNA matches it firmly. The size field is filled for only some rows; it gives once, few, many or a size class.

TRBD2	TRBV27	TRBJ2-3	once	CASSPAGGVDGADTQYF	TGTGCCAGCAGTCCCGCCGGGGGGGTCGACGGGGCAGATACGCAGTATTTT
TRBD1	TRBV3-1/TRBV3-2	TRBJ1-2	NA	CASSPGIRTGDYGYTF	TGTGCCAGCAGCCCTGGGATCCGGACAGGCGACTATGGCTACACCTTC
NA	TRBV3-1/TRBV3-2	TRBJ1-5	NA	CASSQDGAGYNQPQHF	TGTGCCAGCAGCCAAGATGGGGCAGGGTACAATCAGCCCCAGCATTTT
TRBD2	TRBV7-2	TRBJ2-2	NA	CASSQSSGAIGELFF	TGTGCCAGCAGCCAATCTAGCGGAGCTATCGGGGAGCTGTTTTTT
NA	TRBV19	TRBJ2-5	NA	CASSTPRGTVETQYF	TGTGCCAGTAGTACGCCGAGGGGGACGGTGGAGACCCAGTACTTC
TRBD1	TRBV13	TRBJ2-1	NA	CASSWGTGGDEQFF	TGTGCCAGCAGCTGGGGGACAGGGGGCGATGAGCAGTTCTTC
TRBD1	TRBV7-2	TRBJ2-2	NA	CATGTGWNTGELFF	TGTGCCACCGGGACAGGATGGAACACCGGGGAGCTGTTTTTT
TRBD1	TRBV19	TRBJ2-6	NA	CASSLSGGHSGANVLTF	TGTGCCAGTAGTCTCTCAGGGGGCCACTCTGGGGCCAACGTCCTGACTTTC
NA	TRBV11-2	TRBJ1-1	NA	CASSLEPRTEAFF	TGTGCCAGCAGCTTAGAGCCCCGGACTGAAGCTTTCTTT
NA	TRBV2	TRBJ2-3	NA	CASSGPSADTQYF	TGTGCCAGCAGTGGCCCTAGTGCAGATACGCAGTATTTT
NA	TRBV27	TRBJ1-6	NA	CASRTGNSPLHF	TGTGCCAGCAGGACTGGTAATTCACCCCTCCACTTT
TRBD1	TRBV6-5	TRBJ1-1	few	CASRTGMNTEAFF	TGTGCCAGCAGGACAGGGATGAACACTGAAGCTTTCTTT
TRBD2	TRBV6-7	TRBJ2-4	NA	CASRPAGEGAKNIQYF	TGTGCCAGCAGACCAGCGGGAGAGGGTGCCAAAAACATTCAGTACTTC
TRBD2	TRBV6-1	TRBJ2-7	NA	CASSEGGGLADTSSYEQYF	TGTGCCAGCAGTGAAGGTGGGGGACTAGCGGATACGAGCTCCTACGAGCAGTACTTC
NA	TRBV2	TRBJ2-5	few	CASSPRGLTQETQYF	TGTGCCAGCAGCCCCCGGGGACTTACCCAAGAGACCCAGTACTTC
NA	TRBV4-2	TRBJ1-5	NA	CASSQDNQGNQPQHF	TGTGCCAGCAGCCAAGATAACCAGGGTAATCAGCCCCAGCATTTT
TRBD1	TRBV15	TRBJ1-5	NA	CATSRGLDRGLDQPQHF	TGTGCCACCAGCAGAGGGCTCGACAGGGGGCTAGATCAGCCCCAGCATTTT
TRBD2	TRBV7-6	TRBJ2-3	NA	CASSIRTSGSGDTQYF	TGTGCCAGCAGCATACGGACTAGCGGGAGTGGAGATACGCAGTATTTT
TRBD1	TRBV4-2	TRBJ1-5	NA	CASSQDAGQFNQPQHF	TGTGCCAGCAGCCAAGATGCGGGACAGTTCAATCAGCCCCAGCATTTT
NA	TRBV30	TRBJ1-4	NA	CAWSTGLPEKLFF	TGTGCCTGGAGTACAGGGTTACCGGAAAAACTGTTTTTT
TRBD1	TRBV9	TRBJ1-2	NA	CASSVAAGGYGHTF	TGTGCCAGCAGCGTAGCGGCAGGGGGCTATGGCCACACCTTC
TRBD1	TRBV4-2	TRBJ2-3	NA	CASSHRDRDSDTQYF	TGTGCCAGCAGCCATCGGGACAGGGATTCGGATACGCAGTATTTT
TRBD1	TRBV15	TRBJ1-4	few	CATSRAGQGWDNEKLFF	TGTGCCACCAGCAGAGCAGGACAGGGATGGGATAATGAAAAACTGTTTTTT
NA	TRBV5-1	TRBJ2-3	NA	CASSLGGSGTDTQYF	TGCGCCAGCAGCTTGGGGGGTAGCGGCACAGATACGCAGTATTTT
NA	TRBV4-2	TRBJ1-2	NA	CASSQPPGGTYGYTF	TGTGCCAGCAGCCAACCCCCGGGGGGGACTTATGGCTACACCTTC
TRBD1	TRBV5-5	TRBJ1-5	NA	CASSQGVGNQPQHF	TGTGCCAGCAGCCAGGGGGTAGGCAATCAGCCCCAGCATTTT
NA	TRBV5-5	TRBJ1-5	NA	CASSLEWGVGNQPQHF	TGTGCCAGCAGCTTGGAATGGGGGGTTGGCAATCAGCCCCAGCATTTT
NA	TRBV27	TRBJ1-1	NA	CASSPHRTGSMNTEAFF	TGTGCCAGCAGTCCCCACCGCACAGGGTCCATGAACACTGAAGCTTTCTTT
NA	TRBV2	TRBJ1-2	NA	CASSEASQGQGYGYTF	TGTGCCAGCAGTGAAGCTTCACAGGGTCAGGGCTATGGCTACACCTTC
NA	TRBV6-5	TRBJ2-5	NA	CASRSGGNVLETQYF	TGTGCCAGCAGAAGCGGCGGTAATGTCCTGGAGACCCAGTACTTC
NA	TRBV5-1	TRBJ2-7	NA	CASSLGQSYEQYF	TGCGCCAGCAGCTTGGGTCAGTCCTACGAGCAGTACTTC
NA	TRBV11-3	TRBJ2-3	few	CASSLGSGTDTQYF	TGTGCCAGCAGCTTAGGCAGCGGCACAGATACGCAGTATTTT
TRBD1	TRBV3-1/TRBV3-2	TRBJ1-2	NA	CASSPRQGPRDGYTF	TGTGCCAGCAGCCCCAGACAGGGCCCCCGGGATGGCTACACCTTC
TRBD1	TRBV5-6	TRBJ2-7	NA	CASSFDRASYEQYF	TGTGCCAGCAGCTTCGACAGGGCTTCCTACGAGCAGTACTTC
TRBD1	TRBV27	TRBJ2-2	NA	CASRLTQGSPNTGELFF	TGTGCCAGCAGACTTACACAGGGGAGCCCTAACACCGGGGAGCTGTTTTTT
NA	TRBV19	TRBJ2-7	NA	CASSSTPSSSYEQYF	TGTGCCAGTAGTTCTACCCCCTCATCCTCCTACGAGCAGTACTTC
NA	TRBV15	TRBJ2-2	NA	CATSRVGTADTGELFF	TGTGCCACCAGCAGAGTAGGAACAGCAGACACCGGGGAGCTGTTTTTT
NA	TRBV19	TRBJ1-1	NA	CASSFTGRTEAFF	TGTGCCAGTAGCTTCACAGGCCGCACTGAAGCTTTCTTT
NA	TRBV19	TRBJ2-2	NA	CASSLRGAPSANTGELFF	TGTGCCAGTAGTCTCCGGGGCGCCCCTAGCGCGAACACCGGGGAGCTGTTTTTT
NA	TRBV7-2	TRBJ2-1	NA	CASSLFGQSSHNEQFF	TGTGCCAGCAGCTTATTCGGACAGTCATCGCACAATGAGCAGTTCTTC
NA	TRBV18	TRBJ1-1	NA	CASSPTGNTEAFF	TGTGCCAGCTCACCGACGGGGAACACTGAAGCTTTCTTT
NA	TRBV12-3/TRBV12-4	TRBJ1-1	NA	CASSIRVGTEAFF	TGTGCCAGCAGTATCAGGGTGGGCACTGAAGCTTTCTTT
NA	TRBV6-5	TRBJ1-5	NA	CASGPREWPQHF	TGTGCCAGCGGGCCACGCGAATGGCCCCAGCATTTT
TRBD2	TRBV6-6	TRBJ2-2	NA	CASSTLGTRYTGELFF	TGTGCCAGCAGTACCCTCGGGACTAGATACACCGGGGAGCTGTTTTTT
TRBD2	TRBV6-1	TRBJ2-3	NA	CASSVGLAASTDTQYF	TGTGCCAGCAGTGTTGGACTAGCAGCTAGCACAGATACGCAGTATTTT
TRBD2	TRBV6-5	TRBJ2-1	NA	CASSYGLAGNEQFF	TGTGCCAGCAGTTACGGACTAGCCGGCAATGAGCAGTTCTTC
TRBD2	TRBV5-1	TRBJ2-3	NA	CASSLKAGGLTDTQYF	TGCGCCAGCAGCCTAAAAGCGGGAGGTTTGACAGATACGCAGTATTTT
NA	TRBV30	TRBJ2-3	NA	CAWSRQERDTQYF	TGTGCCTGGAGTCGACAGGAGAGAGATACGCAGTATTTT
TRBD2	TRBV11-1	TRBJ2-3	NA	CASSLALLAGANTQYF	TGTGCCAGCAGCTTAGCGCTACTAGCGGGTGCTAATACGCAGTATTTT